The clone carrying this T cell receptor beta chain was picked up one time. Antigen unknown. Assay used: immunoSEQ multiplex PCR; TCRdb lists only in-frame clones, some missing. This repertoire shows roughly 15,000 clones, over 65% found once; its top ten account for 15% to 25%. Within the ViraFEST assay, antigen-specific CD4+ T cells underwent expansion with viral peptide pools prior to sequencing. CD4+ T cells were isolated after around ten days of culture. A positive SARS-CoV-2 PCR test fell between March and December 2020. Each participant was given two doses of one vaccine (BNT162b2 or mRNA-1273). The authors replaced half the medium with IL-2 medium on days 3 and 7. This record belongs to a study of vaccination effects on CD4 cells after COVID-19. Looking at the study overall: Samples gathered post-vaccine arrived a median of 72 days past the second dose. Study-wide results and limits: Clones induced by infection and by vaccine showed marked clonal contraction late after vaccination.

The CDR3 contains 16 residues. CDR1 is SGDLS and CDR2 is YYNGEE in the germline V gene. Trimming pared 0 bases from V and 3 bases from J, leaving 15 bases between. This TCR came from a human donor who had a prior SARS-CoV-2 infection. The material sequenced was CD4+ T cells from PBMCs cultured with SARS-CoV-2 spike peptides, taken after COVID-19 vaccination. This chain uses TRBV9 with TRBJ1-2, with D unresolved. The CDR3 protein is CASSVEGLGWDYGYTF. DNA for the CDR3: TGTGCCAGCAGCGTAGAAGGCTTAGGGTGGGACTATGGCTACACCTTC.